These 29 T cell receptor beta chains came from one sample sequenced in a study of blood T cell repertoires in COVID-19. The protocol was immunoSEQ multiplex PCR, while the TCRdb copy is restricted to in-frame clones and leaves out a portion. The sample shows some 150,000 clones, 80% to 90% of them seen only once. The specimen sequenced was peripheral blood. The receptors stem from a woman aged 55-69 years with COVID-19, enrolled during active disease.

V is TRBV6-5 and J is TRBJ2-1, with D tentatively TRBD1 (6 bases). V lost 5 bases and J lost 6, with 11 bases in between. Germline V gives CDR1 MNHEY, CDR2 SVGAGI. The CDR3 runs 13 residues. This CDR3 reads CASSPQGPNEQFF. In DNA form, the CDR3 reads TGTGCCAGCAGTCCACAGGGTCCCAATGAGCAGTTCTTC.

The chain carries TRBV4-1 and TRBJ1-2; 10 positions agree with TRBD1. Germline loops: CDR1 MGHRA, CDR2 YSYEKL. This CDR3 has 16 amino acids. J gave up 4 bases and V 2 bases, and 7 bases lay outside the gene matches. CDR3 nucleotide sequence: TGCGCCAGCAGCCAAAGACAGGGGGCCCACGGCTATGGCTACACCTTC. Encoded protein: CASSQRQGAHGYGYTF.

The rearrangement joins TRBV2 to TRBJ1-2, with no clear D. Germline assignment: CDR1 SNHLY and CDR2 FYNNEI. With 7 bases removed from V and 4 bases from J, the gap between germline ends came to 16 bases. CDR3 length equals 14 residues. In DNA form, the CDR3 reads TGTGCCAGCACTCCCTCTATTAACGGCTATGGCTACACCTTC. Its protein is CASTPSINGYGYTF.

This chain uses TRBV29-1 with TRBJ2-7; D possibly corresponds to TRBD1 (6 bases). Germline V gene lookup returns CDR1 SQVTM and CDR2 ANQGSEA. V lost 5 bases, J lost 0 bases, and 11 bases lay in between. The CDR3 loop spans 13 amino acids. The CDR3 DNA is TGCAGCGTTCTTACAGGGAACTCCTACGAGCAGTACTTC. Translating gives CSVLTGNSYEQYF.

V is TRBV2 and J is TRBJ2-3; 10 nucleotides align to TRBD2. CDR1 SNHLY and CDR2 FYNNEI come from the germline V gene. V dropped 6 bases and J dropped 5; count of bases not matched to a gene: 5. This CDR3 spans 14 amino acids. The CDR3 DNA follows: TGTGCCAGCAGCCCGGGACTAGCGAGAGATACGCAGTATTTT. Its translation is CASSPGLARDTQYF.

This chain links TRBV5-4 with TRBJ1-1; TRBD1 might be the D (6 bases). The germline V gene encodes CDR1 SGHNT and CDR2 YYREEE (reference sequence). The length of the CDR3 is 14 residues. V lost 0 bases and J lost 3, with 9 bases in between. The CDR3 reads CASSLGDRYTEAFF. CDR3 DNA: TGTGCCAGCAGCTTGGGCGACAGGTACACTGAAGCTTTCTTT.

The chain has TRBV7-9 and TRBJ2-3; no firm D call. From germline, CDR1 is SEHNR and CDR2 FQNEAQ (reference sequence). Trimming cost V 6 bases and J 4 bases, with 8 bases left between them. This CDR3 contains 12 residues. The CDR3 spells CASSHTPDTQYF. For the CDR3, the DNA is TGTGCCAGCAGTCACACGCCAGATACGCAGTATTTT.

The chain carries TRBV5-4 and TRBJ1-2, with D uncertain. CDR1 and CDR2 (germline): SGHNT, YYREEE (reference sequence). V was pared by 0 bases and J by 3 bases, with 15 bases between. The CDR3 contains 16 residues. The chain's CDR3 is CASSLGGTSTYYGYTF. The CDR3 region has the DNA TGTGCCAGCAGCTTGGGAGGAACCTCGACGTACTATGGCTACACCTTC. Looking up the rest from reference TRBV5-4 and TRBJ1-2 gives the full variable domain: ETGVTQSPTHLIKTRGQQVTLRCSSQSGHNTVSWYQQALGQGPQFIFQYYREEENGRGNFPPRFSGLQFPNYSSELNVNALELDDSALYLCASSLGGTSTYYGYTFGSGTRLTVV.

This clone was counted between two and nine times. This chain joins TRBV27 and TRBJ1-5; D gene uncertain. The germline gives CDR1 MNHEY, CDR2 SMNVEV (reference sequence). Trimming took off 0 bases at V and 10 bases at J, with 10 bases between the two ends. The CDR3 is 13 amino acids. The CDR3 sequence is CASSLSGVLPQHF. DNA for the CDR3: TGTGCCAGCAGTTTATCAGGAGTTCTTCCCCAGCATTTT.

This CDR3 reads CASSLPGDGDGYTF. CDR3 nucleotides: TGCGCCAGCAGCTTACCGGGAGATGGGGATGGCTACACCTTC. The rearrangement uses TRBV5-1 and TRBJ1-2; no firm D call. This CDR3 contains 14 residues. CDR1 is SGHRS, CDR2 YFSETQ, per germline. V shed 2 bases and J shed 6 bases, with 14 bases lying between them.

The rearrangement uses TRBV10-1 and TRBJ2-1; weak D call: TRBD2 (5 bases). This CDR3 is 14 amino acids long. Germline values: CDR1 WNHNN, CDR2 SYGVQD (reference sequence). Trimming pared 6 bases from V and 1 base from J, leaving 10 bases between. This CDR3 reads CASSGGSSYNEQFF. DNA of the CDR3: TGCGCCAGCAGCGGCGGGTCGTCCTACAATGAGCAGTTCTTC.

V is TRBV5-1 and J is TRBJ1-2; TRBD1 matches 10 bases. The germline CDR1 and CDR2 sequences are SGHRS and YFSETQ. Trimming at V came to 0 bases and at J to 0 bases, leaving 8 bases not matched to a gene. The CDR3 is made up of 18 amino acids. In nucleotides, the CDR3 is TGCGCCAGCAGCTTGGGGCCGGGACAGGGGCCGACTAACTATGGCTACACCTTC. It specifies CASSLGPGQGPTNYGYTF.

The chain carries TRBV9 and TRBJ2-1; 10 nucleotides agree with TRBD2. The junction had 2 bases not matched to a gene; V was cut back by 0 bases and J by 5 bases. This CDR3 region has 15 residues. Germline CDR1 and CDR2: SGDLS and YYNGEE. This chain's CDR3 is CASSVGLAGDNEQFF. Written as DNA, the CDR3 is TGTGCCAGCAGCGTAGGTCTAGCGGGGGACAATGAGCAGTTCTTC.

This clone was recorded once. The chain is built from TRBV25-1 and TRBJ2-7; D not certain. The CDR3 extends over 15 amino acids. V lost 5 bases and J lost 3, with 17 bases in between. Germline assignment: CDR1 MGHDK and CDR2 SYGVNS. The CDR3 nucleotides are TGTGCCAGCAGTTATGACACAGACCGAAACTACGAGCAGTACTTC. Protein: CASSYDTDRNYEQYF.

The V and J genes are TRBV9 and TRBJ1-2, with D perhaps matching TRBD1 (5 bases). V lost 1 base and J 0 bases, leaving 7 bases between the germline ends. Germline V CDR1 and CDR2: SGDLS, YYNGEE. CDR3 size: 14 residues. CDR3 sequence reads: CASSVQGANYGYTF. The DNA for the CDR3 is TGTGCCAGCAGCGTACAGGGCGCTAACTATGGCTACACCTTC.

The rearrangement uses TRBV6-5 and TRBJ1-1; no clear D. V was pared by 7 bases and J by 1 base, with 4 bases between. The CDR3 covers 11 residues. Looked up from germline, CDR1 is MNHEY and CDR2 is SVGAGI. The CDR3 DNA reads TGTGCCAGCACCCAGAACACTGAAGCTTTCTTT. This gives the protein CASTQNTEAFF.

V and J are TRBV18 and TRBJ2-7; 7 bases align to TRBD1. The germline gives CDR1 KGHSH, CDR2 LQKENI. The length of the CDR3 is 19 residues. After removal of 0 bases from V and 2 bases from J, the junction contained 16 bases not matched to a gene. CDR3 bases: TGTGCCAGCTCACCACCTGAGACAGGGATTACAATTGAAGCCTACGAGCAGTACTTC. This codes for CASSPPETGITIEAYEQYF.

The chain has TRBV30 and TRBJ1-5, with D tentatively TRBD1 (6 bases). Germline CDR1 GTSNPN, CDR2 SVGIG (reference sequence). V was shortened by 1 base and J by 8 bases, with 9 bases between the two germline ends. This CDR3 comprises 12 residues. The CDR3 coding sequence is TGTGCCTGGAGTGAACAGGGTGAGCCCCAGCATTTT. The encoded protein is CAWSEQGEPQHF.

This CDR3 reads CASSLAGEGYSNQPQHF. For the CDR3, the DNA is TGTGCCAGCAGCTTGGCCGGGGAGGGGTATAGCAATCAGCCCCAGCATTTT. This rearrangement joins TRBV5-5 to TRBJ1-5; possible D gene TRBD1, 5 bases. Per germline, CDR1 SGHKS and CDR2 YYEKEE (reference sequence). This CDR3 spans 17 amino acids. Trimming removed 0 bases at V and 0 bases at J, with 13 bases between.

This clone was observed a handful of times. The CDR3 is CASSSDRRGLSYGYTF. The CDR3 nucleotides are TGTGCCAGCAGCTCCGATAGGAGAGGCCTGAGCTATGGCTACACCTTC. The chain is built from TRBV9 and TRBJ1-2; no clear D gene. Trimming took off 4 bases at V and 4 bases at J, with 20 bases between the two ends. CDR1 and CDR2 (germline): SGDLS, YYNGEE. The CDR3 is 16 residues long. The whole variable domain, filled in from reference TRBV9 and TRBJ1-2, reads DSGVTQTPKHLITATGQRVTLRCSPRSGDLSVYWYQQSLDQGLQFLIQYYNGEERAKGNILERFSAQQFPDLHSELNLSSLELGDSALYFCASSSDRRGLSYGYTFGSGTRLTVV.

The chain has TRBV19 and TRBJ2-7, with 8 bases lining up with TRBD1. V lost 4 bases, J lost 4 bases, and 6 bases stayed unmatched. The CDR3 is 14 residues long. From germline, CDR1 is LNHDA and CDR2 SQIVND (reference sequence). CDR3 sequence reads: CASSTKGQGYEQYF. The DNA of the CDR3 is TGTGCCAGTAGTACGAAAGGACAGGGATACGAGCAGTACTTC.

Turning to this clone: Sequence at one end of the junction differs from germline and may be a read error. V gene TRBV6-5 combines with J gene TRBJ1-2; the match to TRBD1 covers 8 bases. There are 16 residues in the CDR3. Germline V lookup: CDR1 MNHEY, CDR2 SVGAGI. CDR3 bases: TGTGCCAGCAGTTACGGGCCTGTCCCTGAGTTGACAGGGGAGAACTTC. This encodes CASSYGPVPELTGENF.

This clone was recorded a few times. The chain recombines TRBV7-7 with TRBJ2-5; 7 bases agree with TRBD2. Germline CDR1 is SSHAT and CDR2 is FNYEAQ (reference sequence). The CDR3 spans 15 residues. J lost 1 base, V lost 1 base, and 3 bases had no gene match. In DNA, the CDR3 is TGTGCCAGCAGCTTAGGTGGGGGGGGCCAAGAGACCCAGTACTTC. Translation gives CASSLGGGGQETQYF.

The rearrangement joins TRBV5-4 to TRBJ1-2; 8 bases are shared with TRBD1. The CDR3 is 16 residues long. The germline CDR1 and CDR2 sequences are SGHNT and YYREEE (reference sequence). J lost 4 bases, V lost 4 bases, and 12 bases had no gene match. CDR3 protein: CASSDPTRGHIYGYTF. The CDR3, as DNA: TGTGCCAGCAGCGACCCCACCAGGGGGCATATCTATGGCTACACCTTC.

This rearrangement joins TRBV7-6 to TRBJ2-2; no clear D gene. The CDR3 length is 13 residues. Germline loops: CDR1 SGHVS, CDR2 FNYEAQ. V was cut by 4 bases and J by 3 bases, with 6 bases left in between. CDR3: CASSYGYTGELFF. The CDR3 nucleotides read TGTGCCAGCAGCTACGGTTACACCGGGGAGCTGTTTTTT.

The V call is TRBV27, the J call TRBJ1-1; weak D call: TRBD1 (6 bases). This CDR3 has 16 amino acids. Germline values: CDR1 MNHEY, CDR2 SMNVEV (reference sequence). Trimming pared 6 bases from V and 4 bases from J, leaving 21 bases between. The CDR3 coding sequence is TGTGCCAGCAGCTTTTCACAGGGAGGGAGTGGCACTGAAGCTTTCTTT. Translation: CASSFSQGGSGTEAFF.

Details on this clone: Germline and junction disagree at one end, which may indicate a read error. This chain links TRBV27 with TRBJ1-2; D might be TRBD1 (5 bases). The CDR3 consists of 12 residues. Germline assignment: CDR1 MNHEY and CDR2 SMNVEV (reference sequence). The CDR3 loop reads CASSKEPGPPFF. The CDR3 region has the DNA TGTGCCAGCAGTAAGGAGCCAGGGCCACCCTTCTTC.

The chain employs TRBV4-2 and TRBJ1-3, with unresolved D. Germline values: CDR1 LGHNA, CDR2 YNFKEQ. V lost 4 bases to trimming and J lost 0 bases, with 13 bases between them. CDR3 length: 16 residues. In nucleotides, the CDR3 is TGTGCCAGCAGCCCCGAGCCCCTCTACTCTGGAAACACCATATATTTT. This sequence encodes CASSPEPLYSGNTIYF.

This rearrangement joins TRBV9 to TRBJ2-3; 9 nucleotides align to TRBD2. Trimming removed 0 bases from V and 2 bases from J; junction bases left unmatched: 4. The CDR3 runs 16 residues. Germline values: CDR1 SGDLS, CDR2 YYNGEE. CDR3 amino acids: CASSVGVAGATDTQYF. The CDR3 nucleotides are TGTGCCAGCAGCGTAGGAGTAGCGGGGGCCACAGATACGCAGTATTTT.